One and the same sample provided the 22 T cell receptor beta chains below, sequenced in a study of T cell repertoires in cytomegalovirus infection. TCRdb reprocessed the reads via MiXCR and lists one record per CDR3 protein. The sample shows 200,000 to 250,000 distinct CDR3 sequences, 38% of them seen only once. For these receptors, no antigen is known. Sequences were derived from CD8+ T cells from cultured PBMCs, sampled from culture after CMV antigen stimulation. All receptors derive from a human donor in good health (CMV status not recorded). Some clones in this sample may be carry-over from other donors' samples.

This clonotype showed up just a few times. This sequence joins TRBV29-1 and TRBJ2-7; maybe TRBD1 (5 bases). V was cut by 7 bases and J by 6 bases, with 19 bases left in between. This CDR3 contains 13 residues. Germline CDR1 SQVTM, CDR2 ANQGSEA. The CDR3 region is CSAIRPGSGEQYF. CDR3 sequence (DNA): TGCAGCGCTATACGGCCAGGGTCAGGCGAGCAGTACTTC.

This clonotype was counted a few times. The rearrangement joins TRBV6-1 to TRBJ2-1; D not resolved. The CDR3 sequence is 16 residues long. Germline V gives CDR1 MNHNS, CDR2 SASEGT. V was cut by 3 bases and J by 3 bases, with 15 bases left in between. CDR3 in DNA: TGTGCCAGCAGTGAGAATAGCAACGAATACTACAATGAGCAGTTCTTC. It encodes CASSENSNEYYNEQFF.

Turning to this clonotype: Relative to the germline gene, one junction end is altered; a read error may explain this. V is TRBV7-7 and J is TRBJ1-5, with 8 bases that match TRBD1. This CDR3 contains 19 residues. Germline V lookup: CDR1 SSHAT, CDR2 FNYEAQ (reference sequence). Here the CDR3 DNA reads TGTGCTAGCAGCGATTACGCGGCAGGGGGCTCTTATAGCAATCAGCCCCAGCATTTT. Residues: CASSDYAAGGSYSNQPQHF.

The chain is built from TRBV7-6 and TRBJ2-7; D unclear. The germline V gene encodes CDR1 SGHVS and CDR2 FNYEAQ. Trimming removed 1 base at V and 4 bases at J, with 11 bases between. This CDR3 has 14 residues. CDR3 amino acids: CASSLGKVGYEQYF. The CDR3 DNA reads TGTGCCAGCAGCTTAGGGAAGGTGGGTTACGAGCAGTACTTC.

This clonotype showed up just a few times. The chain employs TRBV4-1 and TRBJ2-1, with TRBD1 identical over 9 bases. In germline, CDR1 is MGHRA, CDR2 YSYEKL. V trimming: 4 bases; J trimming: 9 bases; junction bases outside the gene matches: 13. The CDR3 sequence is 16 residues long. The chain's CDR3 is CASSPRGDRDGGEQFF. The CDR3 nucleotides read TGCGCCAGCAGCCCCCGAGGGGACAGGGACGGGGGTGAGCAGTTCTTC.

This clonotype has a handful of counts. The chain couples TRBV7-9 to TRBJ2-2, with D possibly TRBD2 on 6 matching bases. The CDR3 spans 21 residues. CDR1 and CDR2 (germline): SEHNR, FQNEAQ (reference sequence). V was cut by 6 bases and J by 1 base, with 30 bases left in between. The CDR3: CASRPNWDLEGRLENTGELFF. CDR3 nucleotide sequence: TGTGCCAGCAGGCCTAATTGGGATTTGGAGGGGAGGTTGGAGAACACCGGGGAGCTGTTTTTT.

The chain couples TRBV7-8 to TRBJ1-2; D is unclear. The CDR3 is 13 residues long. Trimming took 1 base from V and 3 from J, leaving 6 bases between them. Germline loops: CDR1 SGHVS, CDR2 FQNEAQ. The CDR3 DNA is TGTGCCAGCAGCTTAGGCAGTCACTATGGCTACACCTTC. This gives the protein CASSLGSHYGYTF.

The rearrangement joins TRBV7-9 to TRBJ1-2, with 7 bases identical to TRBD1. Germline lookup yields CDR1 SEHNR and CDR2 FQNEAQ (reference sequence). The junction had 5 bases not matched to a gene; V was cut back by 2 bases and J by 8 bases. This CDR3 region has 13 residues. The CDR3 DNA is TGTGCCAGCAGCTTAAACAGGGGAGAGGGCTACACCTTC. Protein product: CASSLNRGEGYTF.

This clonotype was counted a few times. V and J are TRBV27 and TRBJ1-1, with TRBD1 as a possible D gene (6 bases). V dropped 8 bases and J dropped 6 bases, with 16 bases sitting between them. The CDR3 is 13 residues long. Germline V gene sequence: CDR1 MNHEY, CDR2 SMNVEV (reference sequence). The CDR3 nucleotides read TGTGCCAGCTCAAGTGGGGGGCTGGCTGAAGCTTTCTTT. Its protein is CASSSGGLAEAFF.

This clonotype has ten or more counts. The V call is TRBV10-2, the J call TRBJ1-4; 7 positions agree with TRBD1. This CDR3 spans 16 amino acids. Trimming took 0 bases from V and 4 from J; bases not matched to a gene: 5. The germline gives CDR1 WSHSY, CDR2 SAAADI. The CDR3 protein is CASSESYGTVNEKLFF. The CDR3 DNA reads TGCGCCAGCAGTGAGTCGTACGGGACAGTTAATGAAAAACTGTTTTTT.

This clonotype was recorded at least ten times. The rearrangement links TRBV7-2 to TRBJ2-7; D gene unclear. Germline V lookup: CDR1 SGHTA, CDR2 FQGNSA. V was pared by 4 bases and J by 5 bases, with 12 bases between. The CDR3 spans 13 residues. CDR3 nucleotide sequence: TGTGCCAGCAGCTGGGGTGGTCCTGACGAGCAGTACTTC. This codes for CASSWGGPDEQYF.

The J gene is TRBJ2-7, the V gene TRBV9; no clear D gene. The CDR3 is made up of 14 amino acids. V dropped 0 bases and J dropped 3 bases, with 10 bases sitting between them. Germline V CDR1 and CDR2: SGDLS, YYNGEE. CDR3 loop: CASSVEGTSYEQYF. The CDR3 bases are TGTGCCAGCAGCGTAGAGGGCACCAGCTACGAGCAGTACTTC.

This chain connects TRBV7-6 to TRBJ2-7, with D possibly TRBD2 on 6 matching bases. Germline lookup yields CDR1 SGHVS and CDR2 FNYEAQ. The CDR3 runs to 14 residues. Trimming stripped 5 bases from V and 0 bases from J, with 11 bases between. This CDR3 reads CASSQLGGSYEQYF. The CDR3 DNA is TGTGCCAGCAGCCAGCTCGGGGGCTCCTACGAGCAGTACTTC.

This clonotype was seen a few times. V and J are TRBV27 and TRBJ1-2, with D unclear. In germline, CDR1 is MNHEY, CDR2 SMNVEV (reference sequence). The ends were cut back, 4 bases at V and 8 bases at J, with 14 bases in the middle. The CDR3 length is 13 residues. For the CDR3, the DNA is TGTGCCAGCAGTTCCAGGACGGTTACGGGCTACACCTTC. Translation gives CASSSRTVTGYTF.

V usage is TRBV6-1 and J usage is TRBJ2-7, with TRBD2 matching over 12 bases. Unmatched junction bases numbered 1, after V lost 3 bases and J lost 4 bases. The CDR3 has 14 residues. Germline CDR1 is MNHNS and CDR2 is SASEGT. CDR3 in amino acids: CASSETSGRYEQYF. The CDR3 bases are TGTGCCAGCAGTGAGACTAGCGGGAGATACGAGCAGTACTTC.

The chain couples TRBV12-3 or TRBV12-4 to TRBJ2-5; D not certain. V was trimmed by 1 base and J by 5 bases, leaving 20 bases between them. The CDR3 extends over 17 amino acids. CDR3 protein: CASSLGAHSPVLETQYF. As DNA, the CDR3 is TGTGCCAGCAGTTTAGGGGCCCACTCTCCTGTTTTGGAGACCCAGTACTTC.

The chain employs TRBV10-3 and TRBJ1-2, with 7 bases lining up with TRBD1. V was pared by 10 bases and J by 3 bases, with 11 bases of the junction left unmatched. Per the germline V gene, CDR1 is ENHRY and CDR2 is SYGVKD. The CDR3 is made up of 14 amino acids. The CDR3 sequence is CATWPTGDYYGYTF. The CDR3 DNA sequence: TGTGCCACCTGGCCCACAGGGGACTACTATGGCTACACCTTC.

V is TRBV12-5 and J is TRBJ2-7; D remains ambiguous. This CDR3 region has 12 residues. Trimming took 5 bases from V and 5 from J, leaving 10 bases between them. Germline V gene lookup returns CDR1 LGHNT and CDR2 FRNRAP. The CDR3 loop reads CASGLRSDEQYF. The CDR3 DNA sequence: TGTGCTAGTGGTCTGCGATCGGACGAGCAGTACTTC.

This clonotype was counted between two and nine times. This chain links TRBV5-8 with TRBJ2-1; D gene uncertain. The CDR3 has 15 residues. V was trimmed by 0 bases and J by 3 bases, leaving 10 bases between them. Germline CDR1 SGHTS, CDR2 YDEGEE. The CDR3 DNA reads TGTGCCAGCAGCTTGGCCCTTGGGGTCTACAATGAGCAGTTCTTC. This gives the protein CASSLALGVYNEQFF.

The chain links TRBV2 to TRBJ2-7; 11 nucleotides align to TRBD2. This CDR3 comprises 15 residues. Germline V gene lookup returns CDR1 SNHLY and CDR2 FYNNEI. Trimming removed 2 bases from V and 5 bases from J; junction bases left unmatched: 5. The CDR3 protein is CASSEWLAGGDEQYF. For the CDR3, the DNA is TGTGCCAGCAGTGAATGGCTAGCGGGAGGCGACGAGCAGTACTTC.

The chain uses TRBV7-4 and TRBJ2-5, with TRBD2 identical over 7 bases. The junction had 4 bases not matched to a gene; V was cut back by 5 bases and J by 4 bases. Germline V gene sequence: CDR1 SGHVT, CDR2 SQSDAQ. The CDR3 totals 13 residues. The CDR3 here is CASSPGTIETQYF. The CDR3 DNA follows: TGTGCCAGCAGCCCCGGGACTATAGAGACCCAGTACTTC.

The chain links TRBV4-1 to TRBJ2-7; weak D call: TRBD1 (6 bases). This CDR3 is built from 16 residues. Germline-derived CDR1 and CDR2 are MGHRA and YSYEKL. The V gene lost 1 base and the J gene lost 2 bases, with 15 bases spanning the gap. The CDR3 spells CASSQVQGSEAYEQYF. The CDR3 DNA reads as TGCGCCAGCAGCCAAGTACAGGGCTCCGAGGCCTACGAGCAGTACTTC.